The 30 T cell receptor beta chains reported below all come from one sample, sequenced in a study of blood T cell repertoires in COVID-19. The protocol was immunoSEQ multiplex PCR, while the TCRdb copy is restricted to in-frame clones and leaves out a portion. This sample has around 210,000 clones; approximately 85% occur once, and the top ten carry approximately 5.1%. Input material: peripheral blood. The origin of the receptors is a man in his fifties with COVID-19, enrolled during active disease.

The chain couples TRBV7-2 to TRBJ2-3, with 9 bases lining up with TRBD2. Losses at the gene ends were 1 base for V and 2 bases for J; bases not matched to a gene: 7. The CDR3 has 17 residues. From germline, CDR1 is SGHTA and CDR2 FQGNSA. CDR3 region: CASSLVIAGVVTDTQYF. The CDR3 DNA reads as TGTGCCAGCAGCTTAGTGATAGCGGGGGTGGTCACAGATACGCAGTATTTT.

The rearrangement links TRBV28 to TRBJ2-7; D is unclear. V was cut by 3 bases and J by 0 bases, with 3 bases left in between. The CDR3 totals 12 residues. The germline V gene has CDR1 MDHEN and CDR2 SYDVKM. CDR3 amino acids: CASSLSSYEQYF. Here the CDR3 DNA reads TGTGCCAGCAGTTTGAGCTCCTACGAGCAGTACTTC. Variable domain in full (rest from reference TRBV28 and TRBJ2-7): DVKVTQSSRYLVKRTGEKVFLECVQDMDHENMFWYRQDPGLGLRLIYFSYDVKMKEKGDIPEGYSVSREKKERFSLILESASTNQTSMYLCASSLSSYEQYFGPGTRLTVT.

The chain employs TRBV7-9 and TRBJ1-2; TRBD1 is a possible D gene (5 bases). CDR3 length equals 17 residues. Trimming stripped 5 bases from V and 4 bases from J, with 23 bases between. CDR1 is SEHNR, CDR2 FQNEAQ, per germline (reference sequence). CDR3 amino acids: CASSRGQGGDLGYGYTF. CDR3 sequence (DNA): TGTGCCAGCAGCCGAGGGCAGGGTGGGGACTTAGGCTATGGCTACACCTTC.

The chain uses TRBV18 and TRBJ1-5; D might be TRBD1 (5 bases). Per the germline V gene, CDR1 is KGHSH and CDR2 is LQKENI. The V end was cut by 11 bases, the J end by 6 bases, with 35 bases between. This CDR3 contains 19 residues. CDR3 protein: CALKVVPPPGRRWRQPQHF. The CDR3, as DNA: TGTGCCCTCAAAGTGGTCCCCCCTCCAGGGAGGAGGTGGCGTCAGCCCCAGCATTTT. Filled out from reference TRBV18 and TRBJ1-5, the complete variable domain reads NAGVMQNPRHLVRRRGQEARLRCSPMKGHSHVYWYRQLPEEGLKFMVYLQKENIIDESGMPKERFSAEFPKEGPSILRIQQVVRGDSAAYFCALKVVPPPGRRWRQPQHFGDGTRLSIL.

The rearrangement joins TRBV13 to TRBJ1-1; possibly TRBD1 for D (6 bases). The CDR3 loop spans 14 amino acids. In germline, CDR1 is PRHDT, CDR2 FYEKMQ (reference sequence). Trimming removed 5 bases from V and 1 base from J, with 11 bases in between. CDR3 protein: CASSILTGNTEAFF. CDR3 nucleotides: TGTGCCAGCAGCATCCTGACAGGGAACACTGAAGCTTTCTTT.

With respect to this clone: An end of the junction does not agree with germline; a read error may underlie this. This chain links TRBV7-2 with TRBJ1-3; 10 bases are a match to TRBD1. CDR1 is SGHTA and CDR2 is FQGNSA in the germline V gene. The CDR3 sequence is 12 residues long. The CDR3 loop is CASSSSGTGAHF. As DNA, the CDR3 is TGTGCCAGCAGTTCCTCCGGGACAGGGGCCCATTTC.

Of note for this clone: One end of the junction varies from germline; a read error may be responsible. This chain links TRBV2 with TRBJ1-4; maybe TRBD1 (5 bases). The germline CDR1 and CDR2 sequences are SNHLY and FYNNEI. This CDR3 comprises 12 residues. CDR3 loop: CASSEGTSNAIF. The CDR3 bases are TGTGCCAGCAGTGAAGGGACATCCAACGCGATTTTT.

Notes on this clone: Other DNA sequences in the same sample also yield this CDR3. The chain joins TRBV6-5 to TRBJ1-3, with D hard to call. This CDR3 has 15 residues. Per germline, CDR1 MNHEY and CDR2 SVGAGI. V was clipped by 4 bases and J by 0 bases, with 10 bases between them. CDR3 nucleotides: TGTGCCAGCAGTTTCGACACGAGCTCTGGAAACACCATATATTTT. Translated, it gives CASSFDTSSGNTIYF.

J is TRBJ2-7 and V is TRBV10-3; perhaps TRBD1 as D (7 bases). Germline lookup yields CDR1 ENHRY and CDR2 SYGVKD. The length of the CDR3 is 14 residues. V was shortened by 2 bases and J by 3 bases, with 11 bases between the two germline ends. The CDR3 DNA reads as TGTGCCATCAGTGAGGTGCAGGGGGGCTACGAGCAGTACTTC. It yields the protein CAISEVQGGYEQYF.

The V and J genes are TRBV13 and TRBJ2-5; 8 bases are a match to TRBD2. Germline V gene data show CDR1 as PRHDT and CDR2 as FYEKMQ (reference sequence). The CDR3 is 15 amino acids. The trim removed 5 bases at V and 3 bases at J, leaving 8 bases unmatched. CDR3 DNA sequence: TGTGCCAGCAGCGAACTGCGGGGGGCTGAAGAGACCCAGTACTTC. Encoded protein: CASSELRGAEETQYF.

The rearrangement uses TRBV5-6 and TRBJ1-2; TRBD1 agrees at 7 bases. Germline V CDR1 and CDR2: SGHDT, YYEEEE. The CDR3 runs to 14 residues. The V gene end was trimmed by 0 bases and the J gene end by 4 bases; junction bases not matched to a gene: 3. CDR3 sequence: CASSLDGTAYGYTF. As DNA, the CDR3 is TGTGCCAGCAGCTTGGACGGGACAGCCTATGGCTACACCTTC.

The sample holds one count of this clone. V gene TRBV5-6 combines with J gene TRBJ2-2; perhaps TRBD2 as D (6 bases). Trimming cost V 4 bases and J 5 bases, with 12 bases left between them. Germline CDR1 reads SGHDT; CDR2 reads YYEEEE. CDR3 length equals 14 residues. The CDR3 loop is CASSPIRGTGELFF. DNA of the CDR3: TGTGCCAGCAGCCCTATCCGGGGGACCGGGGAGCTGTTTTTT.

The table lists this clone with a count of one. CDR3 in amino acids: CAISGALKLNTEAFF. The CDR3 nucleotides are TGTGCCATTAGCGGAGCCCTAAAGTTGAACACTGAAGCTTTCTTT. V and J are TRBV10-3 and TRBJ1-1; D uncertain. Germline V gene sequence: CDR1 ENHRY, CDR2 SYGVKD. V was cut by 9 bases and J by 0 bases, with 17 bases left in between. This CDR3 is built from 15 residues.

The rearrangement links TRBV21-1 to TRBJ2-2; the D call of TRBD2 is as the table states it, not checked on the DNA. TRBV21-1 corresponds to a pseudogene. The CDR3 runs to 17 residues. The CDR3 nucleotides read TGTGCCAGCAGCAAAATCTTGACGGGGGAGAACACCGGGGAGCTGTTTTTT. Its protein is CASSKILTGENTGELFF.

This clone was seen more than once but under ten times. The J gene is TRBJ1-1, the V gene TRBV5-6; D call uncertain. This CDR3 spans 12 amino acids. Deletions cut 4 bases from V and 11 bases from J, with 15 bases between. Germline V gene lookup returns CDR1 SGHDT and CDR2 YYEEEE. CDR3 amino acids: CASSLLFRPAFF. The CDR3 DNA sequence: TGTGCCAGCAGCCTGCTCTTCAGGCCCGCTTTCTTT.

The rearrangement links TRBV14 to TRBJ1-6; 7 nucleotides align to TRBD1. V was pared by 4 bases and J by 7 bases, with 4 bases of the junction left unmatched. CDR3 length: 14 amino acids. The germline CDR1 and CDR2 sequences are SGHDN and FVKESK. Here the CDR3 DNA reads TGTGCCAGCAGCCGGGGGACAGTGAATTCACCCCTCCACTTT. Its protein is CASSRGTVNSPLHF.

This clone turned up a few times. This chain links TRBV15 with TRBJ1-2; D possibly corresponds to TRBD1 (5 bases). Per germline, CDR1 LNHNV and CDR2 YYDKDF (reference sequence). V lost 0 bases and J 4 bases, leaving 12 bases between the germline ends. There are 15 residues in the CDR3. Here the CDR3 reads CATSRDQEGLYGYTF. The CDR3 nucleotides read TGTGCCACCAGCAGAGATCAGGAGGGGCTCTATGGCTACACCTTC.

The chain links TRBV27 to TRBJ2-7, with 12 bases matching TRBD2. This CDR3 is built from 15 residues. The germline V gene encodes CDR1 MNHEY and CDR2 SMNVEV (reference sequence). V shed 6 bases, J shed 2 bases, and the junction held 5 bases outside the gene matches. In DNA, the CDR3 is TGTGCCAGCAGGGGAACTAGCGGGGGGCCCTACGAGCAGTACTTC. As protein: CASRGTSGGPYEQYF.

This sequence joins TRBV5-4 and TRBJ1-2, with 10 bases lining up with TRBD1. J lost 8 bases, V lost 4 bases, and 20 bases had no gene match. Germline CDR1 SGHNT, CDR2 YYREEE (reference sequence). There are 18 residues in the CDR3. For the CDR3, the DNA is TGTGCCAGCAGCCCCTCCCCCGGGACAGGGGACTCAAAGCGCGGCTACACCTTC. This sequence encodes CASSPSPGTGDSKRGYTF.

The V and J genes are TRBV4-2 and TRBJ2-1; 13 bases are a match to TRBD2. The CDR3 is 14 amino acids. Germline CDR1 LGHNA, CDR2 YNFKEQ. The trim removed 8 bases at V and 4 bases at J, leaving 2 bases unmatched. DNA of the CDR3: TGTGCCAGCGGGACTAGCGGGGAATACAATGAGCAGTTCTTC. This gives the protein CASGTSGEYNEQFF.

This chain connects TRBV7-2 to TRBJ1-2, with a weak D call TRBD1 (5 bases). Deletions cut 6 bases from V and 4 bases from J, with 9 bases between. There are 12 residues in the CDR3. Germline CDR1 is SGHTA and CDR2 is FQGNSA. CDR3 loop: CASSPDTYGYTF. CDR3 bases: TGTGCCAGCAGTCCGGACACCTATGGCTACACCTTC.

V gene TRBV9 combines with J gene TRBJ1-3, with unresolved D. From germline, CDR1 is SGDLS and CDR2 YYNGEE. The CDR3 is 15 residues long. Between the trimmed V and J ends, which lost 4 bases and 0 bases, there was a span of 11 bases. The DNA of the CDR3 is TGTGCCAGCAGCCCACTGGTGAGCTCTGGAAACACCATATATTTT. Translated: CASSPLVSSGNTIYF.

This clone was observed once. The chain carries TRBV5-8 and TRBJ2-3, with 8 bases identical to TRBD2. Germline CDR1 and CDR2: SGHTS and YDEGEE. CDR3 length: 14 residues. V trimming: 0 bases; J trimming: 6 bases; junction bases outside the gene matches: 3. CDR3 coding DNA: TGTGCCAGCAGCTTGGCGGGGGGGTACGATACGCAGTATTTT. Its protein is CASSLAGGYDTQYF.

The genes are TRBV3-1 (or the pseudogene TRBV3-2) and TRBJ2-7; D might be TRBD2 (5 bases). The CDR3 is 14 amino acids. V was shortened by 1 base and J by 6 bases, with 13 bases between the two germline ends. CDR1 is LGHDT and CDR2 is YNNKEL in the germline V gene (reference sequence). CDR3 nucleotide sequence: TGTGCCAGCAGCCAAGTCGGGGTATGGGGCGAGCAGTACTTC. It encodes CASSQVGVWGEQYF.

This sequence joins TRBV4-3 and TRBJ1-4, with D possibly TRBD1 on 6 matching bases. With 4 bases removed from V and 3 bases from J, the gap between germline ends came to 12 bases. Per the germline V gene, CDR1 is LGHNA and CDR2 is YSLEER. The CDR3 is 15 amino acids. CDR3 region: CASSRWTASNEKLFF. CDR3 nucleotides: TGCGCCAGCAGCCGTTGGACAGCTTCTAATGAAAAACTGTTTTTT.

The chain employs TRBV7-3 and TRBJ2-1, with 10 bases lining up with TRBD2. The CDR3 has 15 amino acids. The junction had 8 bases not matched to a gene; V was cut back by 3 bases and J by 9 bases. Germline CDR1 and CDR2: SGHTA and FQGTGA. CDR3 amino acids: CASSLTSGGATEQFF. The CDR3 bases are TGTGCCAGCAGCTTGACGAGCGGGGGGGCCACTGAGCAGTTCTTC. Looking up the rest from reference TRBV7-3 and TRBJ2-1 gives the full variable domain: GAGVSQTPSNKVTEKGKYVELRCDPISGHTALYWYRQSLGQGPEFLIYFQGTGAADDSGLPNDRFFAVRPEGSVSTLKIQRTERGDSAVYLCASSLTSGGATEQFFGPGTRLTVL.

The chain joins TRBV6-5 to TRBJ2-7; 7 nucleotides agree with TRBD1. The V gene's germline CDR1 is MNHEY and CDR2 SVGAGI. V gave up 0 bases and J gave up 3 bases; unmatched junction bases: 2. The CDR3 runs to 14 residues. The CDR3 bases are TGTGCCAGCAGTTACTCGAGGACAGGCTACGAGCAGTACTTC. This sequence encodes CASSYSRTGYEQYF.

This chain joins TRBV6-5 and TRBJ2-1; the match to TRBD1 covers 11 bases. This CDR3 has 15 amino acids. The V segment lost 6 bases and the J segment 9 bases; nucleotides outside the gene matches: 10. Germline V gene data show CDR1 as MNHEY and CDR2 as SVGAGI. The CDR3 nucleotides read TGTGCCAGCAGGAAGGACAGGGGGCGCGGCACTGAGCAGTTCTTC. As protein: CASRKDRGRGTEQFF.

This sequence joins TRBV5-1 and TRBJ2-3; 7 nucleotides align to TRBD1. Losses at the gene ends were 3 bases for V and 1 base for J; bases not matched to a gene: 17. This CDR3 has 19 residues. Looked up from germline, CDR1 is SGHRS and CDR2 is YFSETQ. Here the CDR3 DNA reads TGCGCCAGCAGCTACCGGGACAGTTTCTCTTCGAGTCGCACAGATACGCAGTATTTT. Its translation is CASSYRDSFSSSRTDTQYF.

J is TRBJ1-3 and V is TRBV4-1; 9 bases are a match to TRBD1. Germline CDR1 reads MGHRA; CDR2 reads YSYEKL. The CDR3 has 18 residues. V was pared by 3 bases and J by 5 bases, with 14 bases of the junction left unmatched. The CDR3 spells CASSHSASGTGIRNTIYF. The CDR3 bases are TGCGCCAGCAGCCATAGCGCCTCCGGGACAGGGATTCGAAACACCATATATTTT.